These T cell receptor beta chains were read from a single sample in a study of blood T cell repertoires in COVID-19. Repertoires were generated with immunoSEQ multiplex PCR, while TCRdb's copy carries only in-frame clones and drops some. This sample has about 180,000 clones, with roughly 90% found just once. What was sequenced was peripheral blood. The receptors originated from a woman aged 45-65 years with acute or convalescent COVID-19. The CDR3 runs from the conserved cysteine through the conserved F or W. The D gene is left open where the match is weak.

V gene	J gene	D gene	CDR3 protein	CDR3 DNA
TRBV18	TRBJ1-1	TRBD1	CASSPDRGYTEAFF	TGTGCCAGCTCACCGGACAGGGGGTACACTGAAGCTTTCTTT
TRBV11-3	TRBJ2-3	TRBD2	CASSLTSRTDTQYF	TGTGCCAGCAGCTTGACTAGCCGCACAGATACGCAGTATTTT
TRBV5-4	TRBJ2-1	TRBD2	CASSLDWAGDYNEQFF	TGTGCCAGCAGCTTGGATTGGGCGGGAGATTACAATGAGCAGTTCTTC
TRBV5-6	TRBJ1-2	NA	CASSLVGRLGYTF	TGTGCCAGCAGCTTGGTTGGCAGGCTGGGCTACACCTTC
TRBV5-1	TRBJ2-5	NA	CASSLPGVQETQYF	TGCGCCAGCAGCCTGCCGGGGGTCCAAGAGACCCAGTACTTC
TRBV5-1	TRBJ1-3	NA	CASRVAGNSGNTIYF	TGCGCCAGCAGGGTCGCGGGAAACTCTGGAAACACCATATATTTT
TRBV7-2	TRBJ2-2	TRBD2	CASSRRLAGTGELFF	TGTGCCAGCAGTAGAAGACTAGCGGGGACCGGGGAGCTGTTTTTT
TRBV7-3	TRBJ2-3	NA	CASSVTDRSDTQYF	TGTGCCAGCAGCGTCACCGACAGGTCAGATACGCAGTATTTT
TRBV2	TRBJ1-5	NA	CASSGGTGPNQPQHF	TGTGCCAGCAGTGGGGGAACAGGCCCGAATCAGCCCCAGCATTTT
TRBV7-2	TRBJ2-1	NA	CASSLVPVHNEQFF	TGTGCCAGCAGCTTAGTTCCGGTCCACAATGAGCAGTTCTTC